A selection of T cell receptor beta chains follows, all from one sample in a study of shared clonotypes between healthy human individuals. Produced via immunoSEQ multiplex PCR; TCRdb's table is partial and in-frame only. The profile shows roughly 2,500,000 clones, approximately 93% of them singletons. The sample comprised naive CD4+ T cells from PBMCs. The receptors derive from a man between 18 and 29 years old in good health. Some clones in this sample may be carry-over from other donors' samples. Each CDR3 is given without its conserved first and last residue. Clone size is shown for a subset of rows, as once, few, many or a class of expanded clone.

v_call	clone_size	j_call	cdr3_aa
TRBV6-5	few	TRBJ2-7	ASSYTGPRFYEQY
TRBV5-1	once	TRBJ2-1	ASSLAGVSYNEQF
TRBV5-1	NA	TRBJ2-2	ASSWGGGTDTGELF
TRBV18	NA	TRBJ2-7	ASSPRINLLDRETYEQY
TRBV11-2	NA	TRBJ2-1	ASSLAQRGYNEQF
TRBV20-1	NA	TRBJ2-4	SAGTENIQY
TRBV19	NA	TRBJ1-2	ASSIGGGYGYT
TRBV27	NA	TRBJ2-5	ASSSIRVSGTQY
TRBV5-6	NA	TRBJ2-5	ASSLRGASGVETQY
TRBV28	NA	TRBJ2-5	ASSFSVLMGAQY
TRBV6-5	NA	TRBJ2-7	ASSYLGGEQY
TRBV27	NA	TRBJ2-3	ASSLQPLAGDTQY
TRBV5-1	few	TRBJ1-5	ASSEGLSEPQH
TRBV7-3	NA	TRBJ1-2	ASSLGTGTNYGYT
TRBV5-1	NA	TRBJ2-3	ASSLDQPQIDTQY
TRBV10-3	NA	TRBJ1-3	AISNRGLTLGPGNTIY
TRBV5-1	NA	TRBJ2-2	ASSPSAAPVANTGELF
TRBV5-1	NA	TRBJ2-1	ASSLVWETEQF
TRBV11-2	NA	TRBJ2-2	ASSYFPNTGELF
TRBV19	NA	TRBJ2-5	ASSIIGETETQY
TRBV7-3	NA	TRBJ1-2	ASSLTLVDKHT
TRBV18	NA	TRBJ1-4	ASSPLAKVDEKLF
TRBV19	NA	TRBJ2-5	ATSKGASGRGGQETQY
TRBV5-1	NA	TRBJ2-7	ASSSGTGGSYYEQY
TRBV29-1	NA	TRBJ1-1	SVVRLNTEAF
TRBV6-5	NA	TRBJ2-7	ASSYSGTSFPREQY
TRBV6-1	NA	TRBJ2-1	ASSDRSGSSYNEQF
TRBV29-1	NA	TRBJ1-4	SGGHVEKLF
TRBV28	NA	TRBJ1-2	ASWFRAAGYT
TRBV6-1	NA	TRBJ1-2	ASSASTNYGYT
TRBV5-1	NA	TRBJ2-7	ASSLTPETSATGNEQY
TRBV7-9	once	TRBJ2-3	ASQSNTDTQY
TRBV5-4	NA	TRBJ2-7	ASSSSTSGRPEQY
TRBV18	NA	TRBJ2-5	ASSPPGGETQY
TRBV5-1	NA	TRBJ1-2	ASSARDRGLSYGYT
TRBV28	NA	TRBJ1-5	ASSPVDRINQPQH
TRBV6-6	NA	TRBJ1-6	ASSYGGGKSPLH
TRBV5-4	NA	TRBJ1-2	ASSLVGDTYGYT
TRBV27	NA	TRBJ2-7	ASSLGRGAYEQY
TRBV5-1	once	TRBJ1-1	ASSLTPSGTEAF
TRBV19	once	TRBJ2-1	ASSIRGGGPYEQF